Listed here is a single T cell receptor (beta chain). After removal of 1 base from V and 3 bases from J, the junction contained 5 bases not matched to a gene. The length of the CDR3 is 15 residues. Germline assignment: CDR1 SGHTA and CDR2 FQGTGA. This specimen comes from a study of blood T cell repertoires in COVID-19. Study details: Acute and convalescent COVID-19 samples came from the United States, Italy and Spain. In each case, the material was cDNA or gDNA derived from T cells, B-cell-depleted T cells, or PBMCs.

Method: immunoSEQ multiplex PCR; TCRdb's copy keeps in-frame clones and lacks some. The sample includes around 250,000 clones, around nine tenths of them seen just once. The chain has TRBV7-3 and TRBJ2-7, with TRBD1 matching over 8 bases. Sequencing was done on a sample of peripheral blood. The sequence came from a man aged 40-55 years with active or convalescent COVID-19. CDR3 sequence (DNA): TGTGCCAGCAGCTTAAATGGACAGGGAGGCTACGAGCAGTACTTC. Protein sequence: CASSLNGQGGYEQYF.